These 14 T cell receptor beta chains share one sample of origin, sequenced in a study of shared clonotypes between healthy human individuals. The assay was immunoSEQ multiplex PCR, and TCRdb's table has in-frame clones only and misses some. The sample holds about 580,000 clones, 95% to 98% seen once. Selected positively for CCR7 and CD45RO-negative, naive CD8 cells excluded terminally differentiated effector memory CD45RA+ cells. Input material: naive CD8+ T cells sorted from blood. The receptors were gathered from a man in his thirties or forties in good health.

The rearrangement uses TRBV2 and TRBJ1-5, with D hard to call. V was pared by 4 bases and J by 2 bases, with 18 bases between. The CDR3 is made up of 17 amino acids. From germline, CDR1 is SNHLY and CDR2 FYNNEI. CDR3 loop: CASSVRPLGSGNQPQHF. DNA of the CDR3: TGTGCCAGCAGTGTCCGGCCTCTCGGGTCGGGCAATCAGCCCCAGCATTTT. Together with reference TRBV2 and TRBJ1-5, the CDR3 gives the full variable domain: EPEVTQTPSHQVTQMGQEVILRCVPISNHLYFYWYRQILGQKVEFLVSFYNNEISEKSEIFDDQFSVERPDGSNFTLKIRSTKLEDSAMYFCASSVRPLGSGNQPQHFGDGTRLSIL.

The chain has TRBV27 and TRBJ2-2; a possible D gene is TRBD2 (5 bases). The CDR3 is made up of 13 amino acids. Germline-derived CDR1 and CDR2 are MNHEY and SMNVEV (reference sequence). V dropped 6 bases and J dropped 6 bases, with 11 bases sitting between them. The CDR3 bases are TGTGCCAGCAGGGGAACTAGTGCCGGGGAGCTGTTTTTT. It translates to CASRGTSAGELFF.

The chain uses TRBV30 and TRBJ2-5; D remains unclear. Deletions cut 4 bases from V and 5 bases from J, with 8 bases between. Germline lookup yields CDR1 GTSNPN and CDR2 SVGIG (reference sequence). This CDR3 contains 11 residues. Here the CDR3 reads CAWTGSETQYF. CDR3 nucleotides: TGTGCCTGGACAGGTTCGGAGACCCAGTACTTC.

This clone was detected once. The V and J genes are TRBV29-1 and TRBJ1-2; tentative D call: TRBD1 (6 bases). The CDR3 sequence is 12 residues long. Trimming took off 8 bases at V and 8 bases at J, with 18 bases between the two ends. Germline V CDR1 and CDR2: SQVTM, ANQGSEA. The CDR3 here is CSLRGANGGYTF. In DNA, the CDR3 is TGCAGCCTTCGGGGGGCCAACGGGGGCTACACCTTC.

V usage is TRBV6-6 and J usage is TRBJ2-5; D gene unclear. V was pared by 8 bases and J by 5 bases, with 15 bases between. CDR1 is MNHNY, CDR2 SVGAGI, per germline (reference sequence). The CDR3 totals 13 residues. CDR3 sequence: CASSDPRTETQYF. CDR3 DNA sequence: TGTGCCAGCTCAGACCCCCGAACGGAGACCCAGTACTTC.

This sequence joins TRBV29-1 and TRBJ2-1, with TRBD2 as a possible D gene (6 bases). CDR3 length equals 15 residues. Germline lookup yields CDR1 SQVTM and CDR2 ANQGSEA. V was cut by 2 bases and J by 10 bases, with 21 bases left in between. The CDR3 region has the DNA TGCAGCGTTGAATCCCCGTTGGCTGTGGACTACGAGCAGTTCTTC. Translated: CSVESPLAVDYEQFF.

This clone was detected only once. The V call is TRBV14, the J call TRBJ2-5; 12 nucleotides match TRBD2. V gave up 1 base and J gave up 1 base; unmatched junction bases: 1. This CDR3 is 16 amino acids long. Germline values: CDR1 SGHDN, CDR2 FVKESK. This chain's CDR3 is CASSQASGRAQETQYF. As DNA, the CDR3 is TGTGCCAGCAGCCAAGCTAGCGGGAGGGCCCAAGAGACCCAGTACTTC.

The chain couples TRBV28 to TRBJ2-1; unclear D gene. Trimming removed 1 base from V and 9 bases from J, with 13 bases in between. The germline gives CDR1 MDHEN, CDR2 SYDVKM. The length of the CDR3 is 14 residues. The CDR3 region is CASSLFNTAGEQFF. The DNA for the CDR3 is TGTGCCAGCAGTTTATTCAATACTGCTGGTGAGCAGTTCTTC. Combining the CDR3 with reference TRBV28 and TRBJ2-1 gives the whole variable domain DVKVTQSSRYLVKRTGEKVFLECVQDMDHENMFWYRQDPGLGLRLIYFSYDVKMKEKGDIPEGYSVSREKKERFSLILESASTNQTSMYLCASSLFNTAGEQFFGPGTRLTVL.

This sequence joins TRBV7-9 and TRBJ2-5; the match to TRBD2 covers 7 bases. Trimming took 8 bases from V and 2 from J; bases not matched to a gene: 11. Germline CDR1 reads SEHNR; CDR2 reads FQNEAQ (reference sequence). The CDR3 loop spans 15 amino acids. Here the CDR3 reads CASSPPSGAQETQYF. The CDR3 DNA reads as TGTGCCAGCTCGCCGCCTAGCGGAGCTCAAGAGACCCAGTACTTC.

V is TRBV7-9 and J is TRBJ2-2; D unclear. The CDR3 length is 13 residues. CDR1 SEHNR and CDR2 FQNEAQ come from the germline V gene (reference sequence). V lost 6 bases and J lost 5, with 10 bases in between. The CDR3 DNA sequence: TGTGCCAGCAGTATCCCTCCGACCGGGGAGCTGTTTTTT. The encoded protein is CASSIPPTGELFF.

This chain joins TRBV29-1 and TRBJ2-7; unclear D gene. Germline lookup yields CDR1 SQVTM and CDR2 ANQGSEA. The ends were cut back, 6 bases at V and 1 base at J, with 10 bases in the middle. This CDR3 is 12 amino acids long. Written as DNA, the CDR3 is TGCAGCGTCGCCGGGCCTTCCTACGAGCAGTACTTC. Protein sequence: CSVAGPSYEQYF.

For the CDR3, the DNA is TGTGCCAGCAGTTTATCGGGGGGTGTAATTCCCTACGAGCAGTACTTC. It codes for CASSLSGGVIPYEQYF. The genes are TRBV27 and TRBJ2-7; weak D call: TRBD2 (6 bases). CDR3 size: 16 residues. V gave up 0 bases and J gave up 2 bases, with 14 bases separating them. Germline V CDR1 and CDR2: MNHEY, SMNVEV (reference sequence).

J is TRBJ1-5 and V is TRBV28; 8 nucleotides match TRBD1. Per germline, CDR1 MDHEN and CDR2 SYDVKM. The CDR3 length is 15 residues. Losses at the gene ends were 6 bases for V and 11 bases for J; bases not matched to a gene: 15. As DNA, the CDR3 is TGTGCCAGCAGCCTGGACAGGGTTGCCTCATGGGCCCAGCATTTT. Its protein is CASSLDRVASWAQHF.

The genes are TRBV30 and TRBJ2-1; tentative D call: TRBD1 (5 bases). The germline CDR1 and CDR2 sequences are GTSNPN and SVGIG (reference sequence). There are 15 residues in the CDR3. The ends were cut back, 0 bases at V and 4 bases at J, with 13 bases in the middle. Here the CDR3 DNA reads TGTGCCTGGAGTGTAGGCCTAGGGGAATACAATGAGCAGTTCTTC. Amino acid sequence: CAWSVGLGEYNEQFF.